The 16 T cell receptor beta chains below all came from one sample that was sequenced in a study of T-cell reconstitution after alpha-beta-depleted transplantation in children. For TCRbeta, the library was prepared with unique molecular identifiers. Via MiXCR, TCRdb re-called the PCR reads, giving one row per CDR3 protein. The sample consists of about 640,000 distinct CDR3 sequences, roughly 15% of them appearing once. Sequenced material: PBMCs from the stem cell graft donor, taken from the stem cell graft. All receptors come from a human donor who donated a stem cell graft to a child with acute myeloid leukemia.

The chain uses TRBV7-9 and TRBJ1-1, with D possibly being TRBD1 (5 bases). The CDR3 has 14 amino acids. Trimming shortened V by 6 bases and J by 1 base, and 12 bases separated the two germline ends. Germline CDR1 reads SEHNR; CDR2 reads FQNEAQ (reference sequence). CDR3 in DNA: TGTGCCAGCAGAGAAGGACAACCGAACACTGAAGCTTTCTTT. Residues: CASREGQPNTEAFF. Looking up the rest from reference TRBV7-9 and TRBJ1-1 gives the full variable domain: DTGVSQNPRHKITKRGQNVTFRCDPISEHNRLYWYRQTLGQGPEFLTYFQNEAQLEKSRLLSDRFSAERPKGSFSTLEIQRTEQGDSAMYLCASREGQPNTEAFFGQGTRLTVV.

This clonotype came up many times. The chain has TRBV20-1 and TRBJ2-4; a possible D gene is TRBD1 (7 bases). The CDR3 is 15 amino acids. In germline, CDR1 is DFQATT, CDR2 SNEGSKA (reference sequence). CDR3 residues: CSTPMLTTGRNIQYF. Here the CDR3 DNA reads TGCAGCACCCCCATGCTGACGACAGGGAGGAACATTCAGTACTTC.

The chain employs TRBV4-3 and TRBJ1-2; 7 nucleotides line up with TRBD1. This CDR3 is built from 15 residues. From germline, CDR1 is LGHNA and CDR2 YSLEER. V lost 3 bases and J lost 2; bases outside the gene matches: 6. CDR3 DNA: TGCGCCAGCAGCCAGGATCCGGGACAGAACTATGGCTACACCTTC. This codes for CASSQDPGQNYGYTF.

This clonotype was counted ten times or more. The rearrangement links TRBV10-2 to TRBJ1-2; D may be TRBD1 (5 bases). Trimming shortened V by 0 bases and J by 7 bases, and 18 bases separated the two germline ends. The CDR3 is 16 amino acids. Germline CDR1 is WSHSY and CDR2 is SAAADI. The CDR3 coding sequence is TGCGCCAGCAGTGAGTCGAAACGGGGCTATAGGCGTGGCTACACCTTC. Translating gives CASSESKRGYRRGYTF.

At least ten counts were recorded for this clonotype. The gene calls are TRBV10-1 and TRBJ2-3, with D unresolved. Germline CDR1 is WNHNN and CDR2 is SYGVQD (reference sequence). The CDR3 covers 12 residues. Deletions cut 3 bases from V and 2 bases from J, with 3 bases between. The CDR3 spells CASSDPTDTQYF. CDR3 nucleotides: TGCGCCAGCAGTGACCCCACAGATACGCAGTATTTT.

V is TRBV7-2 and J is TRBJ2-3; 11 bases are a match to TRBD2. The CDR3 sequence is 17 residues long. Germline values: CDR1 SGHTA, CDR2 FQGNSA. V lost 2 bases and J lost 3; bases outside the gene matches: 7. CDR3 sequence reads: CASSLIVLAGGTDTQYF. The CDR3 nucleotides read TGTGCCAGCAGCTTAATCGTCCTAGCGGGGGGTACAGATACGCAGTATTTT. Based on the CDR3 plus reference TRBV7-2 and TRBJ2-3, the full variable domain is GAGVSQSPSNKVTEKGKDVELRCDPISGHTALYWYRQSLGQGLEFLIYFQGNSAPDKSGLPSDRFSAERTGGSVSTLTIQRTQQEDSAVYLCASSLIVLAGGTDTQYFGPGTRLTVL.

The chain combines TRBV6-5 with TRBJ2-7, with 7 positions matching TRBD1. The junction had 8 bases not matched to a gene; V was cut back by 9 bases and J by 6 bases. Germline assignment: CDR1 MNHEY and CDR2 SVGAGI. The CDR3 totals 12 residues. CDR3 DNA: TGTGCCAGTACGAAGACAGGGCGCGAGCAGTACTTC. Translated: CASTKTGREQYF.

This clonotype was seen only a few times. This chain joins TRBV7-2 and TRBJ2-1; 9 nucleotides line up with TRBD2. V shed 3 bases and J 10 bases; nucleotides not matched to a gene: 13. The CDR3 is 16 amino acids. The germline V gene encodes CDR1 SGHTA and CDR2 FQGNSA. This chain's CDR3 is CASSFAGGKVGGEQFF. Here the CDR3 DNA reads TGTGCCAGCAGCTTCGCGGGGGGGAAGGTTGGTGGGGAGCAGTTCTTC.

There are many counts of this clonotype. This chain uses TRBV29-1 with TRBJ2-1; 8 nucleotides line up with TRBD1. Trimming took 4 bases from V and 8 from J; bases not matched to a gene: 7. The CDR3 spans 13 residues. Germline-derived CDR1 and CDR2 are SQVTM and ANQGSEA. Written as DNA, the CDR3 is TGCAGCGTTGCGACAGGGGAATCTTATGAGCAGTTCTTC. This encodes CSVATGESYEQFF.

This clonotype was detected a few times. The chain joins TRBV9 to TRBJ2-1, with TRBD1 as a possible D gene (6 bases). V shed 0 bases and J shed 2 bases, with 9 bases lying between them. The CDR3 runs 15 residues. Germline V gene lookup returns CDR1 SGDLS and CDR2 YYNGEE. CDR3 sequence: CASSVGGQAYNEQFF. The CDR3 DNA reads TGTGCCAGCAGCGTAGGGGGGCAGGCCTACAATGAGCAGTTCTTC. Variable domain in full (rest from reference TRBV9 and TRBJ2-1): DSGVTQTPKHLITATGQRVTLRCSPRSGDLSVYWYQQSLDQGLQFLIQYYNGEERAKGNILERFSAQQFPDLHSELNLSSLELGDSALYFCASSVGGQAYNEQFFGPGTRLTVL.

This clonotype showed up just a few times. V is TRBV6-1 and J is TRBJ2-7, with D hard to call. Germline loops: CDR1 MNHNS, CDR2 SASEGT. The ends were cut back, 6 bases at V and 3 bases at J, with 12 bases in the middle. The CDR3 is made up of 13 amino acids. The CDR3 loop reads CASRRGRNYEQYV. CDR3 DNA: TGTGCCAGCAGACGCGGACGGAACTACGAGCAGTACGTC.

The gene calls are TRBV19 and TRBJ2-1; D might be TRBD1 or TRBD2, each matching 5 bases. Trimming took off 3 bases at V and 1 base at J, with 10 bases between the two ends. The germline CDR1 and CDR2 sequences are LNHDA and SQIVND (reference sequence). The CDR3 has 15 residues. CDR3 bases: TGTGCCAGTAGTATCGCCGGGACGTCCTACAATGAGCAGTTCTTC. Translated, it gives CASSIAGTSYNEQFF.

This clonotype was found a few times. The V and J genes are TRBV11-2 and TRBJ1-1; 10 nucleotides agree with TRBD1. The CDR3 has 16 residues. Germline CDR1 SGHAT, CDR2 FQNNGV. V was pared by 5 bases and J by 0 bases, with 6 bases of the junction left unmatched. As DNA, the CDR3 is TGTGCCAGCAGCCGACAGGGGGCAACTATGAACACTGAAGCTTTCTTT. Protein sequence: CASSRQGATMNTEAFF.

In this sample, this clonotype turned up many times. The CDR3 spells CSARDPRGSSYEQYF. Written as DNA, the CDR3 is TGCAGTGCTAGAGATCCGAGGGGAAGCTCCTACGAGCAGTACTTC. The V and J genes are TRBV20-1 and TRBJ2-7; D could derive from TRBD1 or TRBD2 (5 bases each). Germline lookup yields CDR1 DFQATT and CDR2 SNEGSKA (reference sequence). Trimming took off 0 bases at V and 0 bases at J, with 12 bases between the two ends. This CDR3 comprises 15 residues.

This clonotype was seen more than once but under ten times. One end of the junction does not line up with germline, which may come from a read error. DNA for the CDR3: TGTGCCAGCAACTTAGGGGGTAGGAACACTGAAGCTTTCTTT. As protein: CASNLGGRNTEAFF. The chain is built from TRBV7-2 and TRBJ1-1; tentatively, D is TRBD1 (6 bases). The CDR3 length is 14 residues. Germline V CDR1 and CDR2: SGHTA, FQGNSA. Filled out from reference TRBV7-2 and TRBJ1-1, the complete variable domain reads GAGVSQSPSNKVTEKGKDVELRCDPISGHTALYWYRQSLGQGLEFLIYFQGNSAPDKSGLPSDRFSAERTGGSVSTLTIQRTQQEDSAVYLCASNLGGRNTEAFFGQGTRLTVV.

The chain has TRBV27 and TRBJ2-1; D perhaps matches TRBD2 (5 bases). V dropped 5 bases and J dropped 6 bases, with 11 bases sitting between them. Germline CDR1 MNHEY, CDR2 SMNVEV (reference sequence). The CDR3 is 13 amino acids. For the CDR3, the DNA is TGTGCCAGCAGTCACTCAGCGGTCAATGAGCAGTTCTTC. It translates to CASSHSAVNEQFF.